This T cell receptor beta chain was sequenced in a study of follicular helper T cells after annual influenza vaccination. General study results and limits: Recurrent ICOS+CD38+ cTfh clonotypes included tetramer and AIM influenza-specific ones. ICOS+CD38+ cTfh clonality change tracked circulating plasmablast frequency change.

Noted time point: 2015-2016 season, 7 days after influenza vaccination. Between about 35 and 110 mL of blood was drawn per time point. In regard to this clone: The antigen remains unidentified.

The germline V gene encodes CDR1 LNHDA and CDR2 SQIVND (reference sequence). The V end was cut by 3 bases, the J end by 8 bases, with 16 bases between. This CDR3 is built from 14 residues. Repertoires were generated with immunoSEQ multiplex PCR, while TCRdb's copy carries only in-frame clones and drops some. The data contain fewer than 7,500 clones, 80% to 85% of them singletons. Here the sequenced sample was CXCR5- memory CD4+ T cells sorted from blood, taken 7 days after influenza vaccination. The V call is TRBV19, the J call TRBJ1-1; weak D call: TRBD1 (5 bases). The receptor's source is an adult who received the influenza vaccine. CDR3 DNA: TGTGCCAGTAGTATGTGGGGGGGTATATCGGAAGCTTTCTTT. It encodes CASSMWGGISEAFF.